The text below deals with one TCR beta chain. This clonotype occurred a few times. The antigen this receptor binds is unknown. There are no base qualities to consult, and no much larger clone falls within one base. V drops 6 bases and J drops 4 bases, leaving 10 bases in between. CDR1 and CDR2 are read off the germline V gene as SQVTM and ANQGSEA. The CDR3 numbers 11 residues from cysteine through phenylalanine. The DNA shown is the 33-base CDR3, in frame from base 1. This sample stems from a study of early T cells in non-severe SARS-CoV-2 infection (dated by TCRdb to the early 2020s). For context, the study as a whole: TCR sequencing used bulk RNA from unsorted whole blood, so alpha and beta chains could not be paired. Study-level results and caveats: VDJdb matching was skewed toward anti-spike CD8 responses and likely underestimated virus-specific expansions, missing private and CD4 specificities.

The library was built by means of 5' RACE. Sequencing relied on a NextSeq 500. Unique molecular identifiers were attached to individual cDNA molecules in the TCR library protocol so that sequencing error and PCR bias could be corrected. Both TCR alpha and beta chains were sequenced, and tight co-correlation was observed between alpha and beta sequence abundances in each sample. The authors' analysis ran thus. Decombinator V4 was used to annotate the V gene, J gene and CDR3 of the TCR sequences. TCRs were defined as expanded if a significant change between any two time points was detected under a Poisson model with p below 0.0001. TCR abundances were normalised to the total number of TCRs sequenced per sample and were expressed as counts per million. MAIT TCRs were defined by TRAV1-2 paired with TRAJ12, TRAJ20 or TRAJ33, and iNKT TCRs by TRAV10 paired with TRAJ18. A search of VDJdb, accessed on 1 November 2021, was run for TCRs annotated to CMV, EBV and SARS-CoV-2, with TCRs annotated for multiple antigens excluded. TCRdb trimmed public reads at Q25 via fastp, called clones via MiXCR and kept in-frame beta chains. Merged by CDR3 protein, the rows form single entries marked with the most common genes and DNA. Clone size and V and J calls follow TCRdb, not the original study. A total of tens of thousands of distinct CDR3 sequences appear in this sample, around 11% of them only once. 9.1% of the sample goes to the ten largest clones.

A case-control design nested within a healthcare worker cohort in London, UK, was used, with weekly nasopharyngeal swab PCR tests and blood sampling performed. Healthcare workers were recruited during the week of the UK lockdown, between 23 and 31 March 2020, and followed weekly for up to about 15 weeks. Sequencing was done on a sample of whole blood. Recombination joined TRBV29-1 with TRBJ2-7; the best D guess is TRBD2, with 6 bases matching. This clonotype originated in an adult who was a healthcare worker with PCR-confirmed SARS-CoV-2 infection or an uninfected control (not recorded which). The sequence in DNA is TGCAGCGTGCAGACTAGTTACGAGCAGTACTTC. Translated, it reads CSVQTSYEQYF.